This TCR beta chain is drawn from a study of T cell clonality in common variable immunodeficiency. The V gene end was trimmed by 2 bases and the J gene end by 1 base; junction bases not matched to a gene: 15. The CDR3 contains 19 residues. Germline V lookup: CDR1 DFQATT, CDR2 SNEGSKA (reference sequence). Study outcomes and limitations: Links between repertoire features and CVID complications were heterogeneity-limited. CVID subjects showed higher TCRbeta clonality than healthy controls. Compared with controls, CVID subjects had fewer shared TCRbeta clones. In common variable immunodeficiency, TCR beta chains reportedly carried fewer deletions and N-nucleotide insertions.

This clone was observed many times. As yet, its antigen is unknown. With the read ending 3 residues before the CDR3 end, the germline J gene is used to fill in that end. Using immunoSEQ multiplex PCR, the repertoire was profiled, and TCRdb retains in-frame clones only, with some absent. Observed in the sample are about 64,000 clones, none of them singletons. Sequencing used peripheral blood mononuclear cells. The chain uses TRBV20-1 and TRBJ2-3, with 10 bases lining up with TRBD2. This TCR derives from a person between 18 and 75 years old in good health. CDR3 bases read: TGCAGTGCTAGACCTCATAGCGGGGGGTCCAGCCCCCGCACAGATACG. This sequence encodes CSARPHSGGSSPRTDT. The CDR3, in full, reads CSARPHSGGSSPRTDTQYF.